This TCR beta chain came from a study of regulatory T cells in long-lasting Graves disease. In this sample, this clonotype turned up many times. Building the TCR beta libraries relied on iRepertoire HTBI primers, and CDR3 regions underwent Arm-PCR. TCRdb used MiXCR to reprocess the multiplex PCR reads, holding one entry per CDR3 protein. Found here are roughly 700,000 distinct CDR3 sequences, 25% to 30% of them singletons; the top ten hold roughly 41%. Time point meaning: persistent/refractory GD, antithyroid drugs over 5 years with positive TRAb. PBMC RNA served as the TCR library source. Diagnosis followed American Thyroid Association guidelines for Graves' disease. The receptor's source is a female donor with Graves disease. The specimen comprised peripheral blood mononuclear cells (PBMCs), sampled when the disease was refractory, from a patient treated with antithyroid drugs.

The CDR3 nucleotides are TGTGCCAGCAACACGGTCCCCGCAGGGCGGTCTGAAGCTTTCTTT. Protein product: CASNTVPAGRSEAFF. The J gene is TRBJ1-1, the V gene TRBV28, with D maybe TRBD1 (5 bases). CDR1 is MDHEN and CDR2 is SYDVKM in the germline V gene. The CDR3 consists of 15 residues. Trimming removed 7 bases at V and 6 bases at J, with 21 bases between.